This entry concerns a single TCR beta chain. The sample comes from a study of blood T cell repertoires in COVID-19. Study-wide context: Acute and convalescent COVID-19 samples came from the United States, Italy and Spain. The cDNA or gDNA used as material had been derived from T cells, B-cell-depleted T cells, or PBMCs.

In the original analysis: By means of reference gene primer amplification, nucleated cell counts were estimated. The method was immunoSEQ multiplex PCR; TCRdb's version includes in-frame clones alone and lacks a portion of them. V, J and clone size reflect that table, while D and trimming were determined from the DNA. The repertoire has over 60,000 clones, 89% of them found once; the top ten carry roughly 8.8%. The length of the CDR3 is 14 residues. In germline, CDR1 is SGHRS, CDR2 YFSETQ. The ends lost 4 bases at V and 5 bases at J; junction bases unmatched: 7. This chain connects TRBV5-1 to TRBJ1-1; 8 bases fit TRBD1. The sample taken for sequencing was peripheral blood. This sequence originates from an older man with acute or convalescent COVID-19. For the CDR3, the DNA is TGCGCCAGCAGCACTGACAGGGGTAGGACTGAAGCTTTCTTT. The encoded protein is CASSTDRGRTEAFF.